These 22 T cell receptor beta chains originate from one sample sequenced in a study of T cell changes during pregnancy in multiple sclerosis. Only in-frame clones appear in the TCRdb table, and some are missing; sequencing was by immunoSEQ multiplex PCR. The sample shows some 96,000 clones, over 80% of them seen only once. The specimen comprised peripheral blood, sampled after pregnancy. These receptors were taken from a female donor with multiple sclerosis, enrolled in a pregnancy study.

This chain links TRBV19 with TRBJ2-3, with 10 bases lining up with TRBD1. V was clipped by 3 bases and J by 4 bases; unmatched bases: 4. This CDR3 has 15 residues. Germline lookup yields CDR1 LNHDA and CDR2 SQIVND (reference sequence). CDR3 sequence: CASSILGQGADTQYF. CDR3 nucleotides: TGTGCCAGTAGTATCCTTGGACAGGGGGCAGATACGCAGTATTTT. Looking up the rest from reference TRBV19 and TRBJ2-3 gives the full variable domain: DGGITQSPKYLFRKEGQNVTLSCEQNLNHDAMYWYRQDPGQGLRLIYYSQIVNDFQKGDIAEGYSVSREKKESFPLTVTSAQKNPTAFYLCASSILGQGADTQYFGPGTRLTVL.

The CDR3 protein is CASGLRRYEQYF. As DNA, the CDR3 is TGTGCCAGCGGATTGAGGAGATACGAGCAGTACTTC. The rearrangement joins TRBV2 to TRBJ2-7; unclear D gene. CDR1 is SNHLY and CDR2 is FYNNEI in the germline V gene. Trimming left V 8 bases short and J 4 bases short, with 12 bases between. The CDR3 has 12 amino acids.

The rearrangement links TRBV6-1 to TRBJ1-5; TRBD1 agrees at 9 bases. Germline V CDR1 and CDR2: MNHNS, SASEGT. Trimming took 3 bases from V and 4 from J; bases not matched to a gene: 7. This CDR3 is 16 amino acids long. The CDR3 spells CASSEDTGTGNQPQHF. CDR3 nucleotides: TGTGCCAGCAGTGAGGACACCGGGACAGGGAATCAGCCCCAGCATTTT.

The CDR3 loop reads CASSLAGLAGVEQYF. CDR3 DNA sequence: TGTGCCAGCAGCTTGGCCGGACTAGCGGGTGTCGAGCAGTACTTC. The chain has TRBV5-6 and TRBJ2-7; 11 bases map to TRBD2. V shed 0 bases and J 6 bases; nucleotides not matched to a gene: 5. CDR1 and CDR2 (germline): SGHDT, YYEEEE. The CDR3 loop spans 15 amino acids.

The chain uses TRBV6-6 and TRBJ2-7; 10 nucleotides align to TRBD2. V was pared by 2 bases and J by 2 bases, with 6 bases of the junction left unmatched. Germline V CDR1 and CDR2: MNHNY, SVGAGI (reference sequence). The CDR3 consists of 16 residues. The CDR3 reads CASSYPVGLATYEQYF. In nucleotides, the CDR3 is TGTGCCAGCAGTTACCCTGTGGGACTAGCGACCTACGAGCAGTACTTC.

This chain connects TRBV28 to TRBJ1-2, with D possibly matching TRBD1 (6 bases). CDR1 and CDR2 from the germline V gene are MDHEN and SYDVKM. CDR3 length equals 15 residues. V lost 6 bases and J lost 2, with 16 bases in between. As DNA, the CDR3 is TGTGCCAGCAGCCGGGCAGGACAGCTAAACTATGGCTACACCTTC. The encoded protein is CASSRAGQLNYGYTF.

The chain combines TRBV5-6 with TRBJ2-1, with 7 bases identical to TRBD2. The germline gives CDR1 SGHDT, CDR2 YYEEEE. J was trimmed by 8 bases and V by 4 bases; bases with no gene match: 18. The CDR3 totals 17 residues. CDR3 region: CASSQLGPLGGRDEQFF. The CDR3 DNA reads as TGTGCCAGCAGCCAGCTTGGGCCCCTCGGCGGGAGAGATGAGCAGTTCTTC.

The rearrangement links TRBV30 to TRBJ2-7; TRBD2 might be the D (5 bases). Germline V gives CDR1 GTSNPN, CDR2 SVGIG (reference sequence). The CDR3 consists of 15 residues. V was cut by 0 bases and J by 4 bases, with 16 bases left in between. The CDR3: CAWSVRRGDRYEQYF. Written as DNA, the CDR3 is TGTGCCTGGAGTGTACGACGGGGTGATAGATACGAGCAGTACTTC.

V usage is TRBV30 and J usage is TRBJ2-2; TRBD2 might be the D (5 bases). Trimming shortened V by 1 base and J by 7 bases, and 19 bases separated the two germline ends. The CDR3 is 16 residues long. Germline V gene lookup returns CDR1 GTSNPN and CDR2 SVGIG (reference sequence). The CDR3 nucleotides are TGTGCCTGGAGTGGAGGTATCGGGGTTAAGGTCGGGGAGCTGTTTTTT. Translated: CAWSGGIGVKVGELFF.

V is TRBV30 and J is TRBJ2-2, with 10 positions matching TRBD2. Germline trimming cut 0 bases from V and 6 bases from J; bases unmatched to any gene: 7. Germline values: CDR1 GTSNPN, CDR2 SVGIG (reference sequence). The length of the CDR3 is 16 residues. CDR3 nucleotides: TGTGCCTGGAGTGTAACGGCGAGCGGGGGGGCCGGGGAGCTGTTTTTT. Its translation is CAWSVTASGGAGELFF.

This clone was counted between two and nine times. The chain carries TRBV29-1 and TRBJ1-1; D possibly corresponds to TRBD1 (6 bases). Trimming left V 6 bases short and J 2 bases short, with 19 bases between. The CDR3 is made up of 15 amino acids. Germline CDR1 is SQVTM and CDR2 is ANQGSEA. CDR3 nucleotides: TGCAGCGTACCTCAAGGACAGACTTCCAACACTGAAGCTTTCTTT. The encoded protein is CSVPQGQTSNTEAFF.

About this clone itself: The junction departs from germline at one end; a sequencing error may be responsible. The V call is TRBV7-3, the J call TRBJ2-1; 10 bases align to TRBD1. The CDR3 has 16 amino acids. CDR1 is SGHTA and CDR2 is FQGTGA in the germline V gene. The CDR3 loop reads CASSPPGTGAGNEQFF. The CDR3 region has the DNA TGTGCTAGCAGCCCCCCCGGGACAGGGGCCGGGAATGAGCAGTTCTTC.

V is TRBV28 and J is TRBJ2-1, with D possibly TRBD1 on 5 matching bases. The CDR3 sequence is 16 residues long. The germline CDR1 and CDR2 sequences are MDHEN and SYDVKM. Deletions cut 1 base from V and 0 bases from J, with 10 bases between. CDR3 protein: CASSLYVGPSYNEQFF. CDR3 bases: TGTGCCAGCAGTTTATACGTGGGGCCCTCCTACAATGAGCAGTTCTTC.

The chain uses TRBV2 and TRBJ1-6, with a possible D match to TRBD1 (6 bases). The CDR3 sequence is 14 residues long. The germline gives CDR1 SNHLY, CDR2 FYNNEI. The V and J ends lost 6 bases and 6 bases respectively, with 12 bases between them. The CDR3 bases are TGTGCCAGCAGACAGGGAAGGGGTAATTCACCCCTCCACTTT. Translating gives CASRQGRGNSPLHF.

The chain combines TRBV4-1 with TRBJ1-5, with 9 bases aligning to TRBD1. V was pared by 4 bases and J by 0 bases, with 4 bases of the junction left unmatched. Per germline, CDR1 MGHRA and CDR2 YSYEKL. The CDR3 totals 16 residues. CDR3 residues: CASSLQGADSNQPQHF. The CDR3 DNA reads TGCGCCAGCAGCCTACAGGGGGCGGATAGCAATCAGCCCCAGCATTTT.

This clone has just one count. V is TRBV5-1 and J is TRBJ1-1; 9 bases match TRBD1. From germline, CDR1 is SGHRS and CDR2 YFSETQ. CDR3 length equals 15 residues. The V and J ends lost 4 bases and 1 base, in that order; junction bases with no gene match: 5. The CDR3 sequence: CASSMGQGRNTEAFF. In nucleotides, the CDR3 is TGCGCCAGCAGCATGGGACAGGGTCGGAACACTGAAGCTTTCTTT. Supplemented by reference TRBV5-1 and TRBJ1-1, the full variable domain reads KAGVTQTPRYLIKTRGQQVTLSCSPISGHRSVSWYQQTPGQGLQFLFEYFSETQRNKGNFPGRFSGRQFSNSRSEMNVSTLELGDSALYLCASSMGQGRNTEAFFGQGTRLTVV.

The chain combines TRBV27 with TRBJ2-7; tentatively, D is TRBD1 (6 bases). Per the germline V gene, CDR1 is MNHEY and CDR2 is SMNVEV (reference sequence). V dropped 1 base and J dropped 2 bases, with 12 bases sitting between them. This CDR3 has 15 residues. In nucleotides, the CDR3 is TGTGCCAGCAGTTTATGGCAGGGGCCCCCCTACGAGCAGTACTTC. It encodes CASSLWQGPPYEQYF.

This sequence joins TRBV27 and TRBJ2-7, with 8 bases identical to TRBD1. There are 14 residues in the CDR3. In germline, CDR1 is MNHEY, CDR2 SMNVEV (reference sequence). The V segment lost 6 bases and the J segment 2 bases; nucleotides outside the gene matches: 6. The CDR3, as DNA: TGTGCCAGCAGACGTACAGGGGGGACCTACGAGCAGTACTTC. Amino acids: CASRRTGGTYEQYF.

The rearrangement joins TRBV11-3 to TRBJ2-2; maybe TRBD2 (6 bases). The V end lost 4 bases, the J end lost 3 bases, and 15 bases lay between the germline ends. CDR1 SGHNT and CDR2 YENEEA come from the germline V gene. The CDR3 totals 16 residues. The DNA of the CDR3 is TGTGCCAGCAGCTCCCTTCCGGGGGACTACACCGGGGAGCTGTTTTTT. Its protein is CASSSLPGDYTGELFF. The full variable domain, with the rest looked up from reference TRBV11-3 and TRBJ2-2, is EAGVVQSPRYKIIEKKQPVAFWCNPISGHNTLYWYLQNLGQGPELLIRYENEEAVDDSQLPKDRFSAERLKGVDSTLKIQPAELGDSAVYLCASSSLPGDYTGELFFGEGSRLTVL.

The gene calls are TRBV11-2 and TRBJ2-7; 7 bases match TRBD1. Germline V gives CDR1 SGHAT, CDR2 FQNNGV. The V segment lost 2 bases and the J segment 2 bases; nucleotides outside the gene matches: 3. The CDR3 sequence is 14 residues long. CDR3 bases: TGTGCCAGCAGCTTACGGGACAGAACCTACGAGCAGTACTTC. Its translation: CASSLRDRTYEQYF.

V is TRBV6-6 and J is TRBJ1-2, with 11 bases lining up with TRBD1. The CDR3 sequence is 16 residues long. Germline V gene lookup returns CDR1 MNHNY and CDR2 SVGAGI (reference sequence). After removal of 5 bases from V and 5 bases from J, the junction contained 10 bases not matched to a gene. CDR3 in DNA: TGTGCCAGCAGTGCTATTACCGGGACAGGGGGTTATGGCTACACCTTC. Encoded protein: CASSAITGTGGYGYTF.

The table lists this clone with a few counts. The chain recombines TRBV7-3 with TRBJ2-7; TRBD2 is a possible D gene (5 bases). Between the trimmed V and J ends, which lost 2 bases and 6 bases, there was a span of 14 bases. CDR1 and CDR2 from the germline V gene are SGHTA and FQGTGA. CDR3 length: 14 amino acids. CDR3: CASSLVGRDSEQYF. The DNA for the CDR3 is TGTGCCAGCAGCTTAGTAGGCCGGGATTCCGAGCAGTACTTC.